This T cell receptor (beta chain) was captured in a study of beta chain features in type 1 diabetes. At the level of the study: No age, gender or cell yield differences were seen between patients and healthy donors. Overall study findings and caveats: All four CD4+ subsets from Type 1 diabetes patients carried moderately but significantly shorter TCRB CDR3s. Naive, central memory and regulatory TCRB repertoires appeared more similar among patients than healthy donors.

The table lists this clone with a few counts. The antigen remains unidentified. V trimming: 6 bases; J trimming: 4 bases; junction bases outside the gene matches: 5. The CDR3 sequence is 14 residues long. In germline, CDR1 is KGHSH, CDR2 LQKENI. Reverse transcribing all isolated RNA meant expressed TCRB transcripts were sequenced. Repertoires were generated with immunoSEQ multiplex PCR, while TCRdb's copy carries only in-frame clones and drops some. The repertoire holds over 650,000 clones, with over 12% as singletons. Every sorted population was more than 95% pure. The gene calls are TRBV18 and TRBJ2-3; 9 nucleotides align to TRBD1. Sequencing used naive CD4+ T cells from blood. This receptor was taken from a man aged 18 to 30 with type 1 diabetes. This CDR3 reads CASSPGQGADTQYF. As DNA, the CDR3 is TGTGCCAGCTCCCCGGGACAGGGAGCAGATACGCAGTATTTT.